This T cell receptor (beta chain) was retrieved from a study of blood T cell repertoires in COVID-19. Measured with immunoSEQ multiplex PCR; TCRdb has only the in-frame clones, and not every one. The sample records more than 250,000 clones, about 87% being singletons. The specimen was PBMCs or T cells enriched from blood (not recorded which). The sequence derives from a woman in her thirties or forties with acute COVID-19.

In nucleotides, the CDR3 is TGCGCCAGCAGAGAGCTCGAGGGTACGCAGTATTTT. It is translated as CASRELEGTQYF. The chain recombines TRBV10-2 with TRBJ2-3; a weak D match, TRBD2 (5 bases). The ends were cut back, 6 bases at V and 8 bases at J, with 12 bases in the middle. The CDR3 contains 12 residues. Germline-derived CDR1 and CDR2 are WSHSY and SAAADI.